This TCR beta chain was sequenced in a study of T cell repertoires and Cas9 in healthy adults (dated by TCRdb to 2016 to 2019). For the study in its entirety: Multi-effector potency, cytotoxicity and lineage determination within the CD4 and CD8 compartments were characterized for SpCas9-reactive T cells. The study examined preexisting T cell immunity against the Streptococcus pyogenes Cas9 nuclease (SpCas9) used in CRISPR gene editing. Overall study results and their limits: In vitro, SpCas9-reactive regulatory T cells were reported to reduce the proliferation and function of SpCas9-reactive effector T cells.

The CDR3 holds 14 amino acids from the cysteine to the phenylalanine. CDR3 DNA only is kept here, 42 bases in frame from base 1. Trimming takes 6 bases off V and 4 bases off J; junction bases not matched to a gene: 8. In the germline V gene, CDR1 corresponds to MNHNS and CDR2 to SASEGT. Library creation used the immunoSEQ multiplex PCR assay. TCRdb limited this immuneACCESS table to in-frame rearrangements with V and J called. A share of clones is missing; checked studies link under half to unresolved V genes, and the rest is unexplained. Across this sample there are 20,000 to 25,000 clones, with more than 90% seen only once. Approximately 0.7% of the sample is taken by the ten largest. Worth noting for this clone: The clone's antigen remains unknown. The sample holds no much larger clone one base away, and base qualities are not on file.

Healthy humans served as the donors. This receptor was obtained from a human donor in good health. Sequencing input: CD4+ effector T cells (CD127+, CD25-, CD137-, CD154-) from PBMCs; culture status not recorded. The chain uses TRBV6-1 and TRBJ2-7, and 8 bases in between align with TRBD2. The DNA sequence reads TGTGCCAGCAGCCTCGGCGGGGGGCTGTACGAGCAGTACTTC. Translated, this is CASSLGGGLYEQYF.